Included here is one TCR beta chain sequence, with context. Antigen: not known. The source of the sample is a study of tumor-infiltrating lymphocytes in primary liver carcinoma. Study as a whole: Those enrolled were patients of both sexes, who were aged 30 to 69 years. There were tumors of stage T1-T3 N0M0, each 4.2 to 10 cm across.

Reverse transcription of roughly 0.5 ug total RNA with a constant-region primer produced TCR beta cDNA. Slightly modified ARM-PCR, run as three nested multiplex PCR rounds, produced the TCR beta libraries. It was with TRBV1-TRBV30 forward primers and a C-beta reverse primer that the first two PCR rounds were run, at around 11 cycles each. TCRdb reanalysed the multiplex PCR reads using MiXCR and keeps one entry per CDR3 protein. This sample has over 100,000 distinct CDR3 sequences, with nearly 70% found just once. RNA and DNA were co-extracted from about 20-30 mg of unsorted bulk tissue. Whole-study findings and limits: Tumors reached a significantly greater top-250-clone fraction than blood did (p = 0.039). Pairs of tumor regions overlapped more than tumor-adjacent and tumor-blood pairs did.

Per the germline V gene, CDR1 is MNHEY and CDR2 is SVGAGI. The CDR3 consists of 15 residues. The TCR was taken from a woman aged 60-75 years with primary liver carcinoma and hepatitis B virus infection. The material sequenced was tumor-adjacent normal liver tissue. The rearrangement uses TRBV6-5 and TRBJ2-3; weak D call: TRBD2 (5 bases). The CDR3 loop is CVISYSAGSTDTQYF. The CDR3, as DNA: TGTGTCATCAGTTACTCCGCGGGTAGCACAGATACGCAGTATTTT.